What follows are 14 T cell receptor beta chains derived from one specimen sequenced in a study of blood T cells in healthy people across ages. Then a second PCR, running roughly 7 to 11 cycles, was carried out with a sample-barcoded 5' primer and a J-beta primer mix. A single record per CDR3 protein comes from TCRdb applying MiXCR to the 5' RACE reads. The sample shows 800,000 to 950,000 distinct CDR3 sequences, around 48% of them seen only once. The sequenced sample was blood. The origin of the receptors is a man aged 25 to 40 in good health.

This clonotype was observed a handful of times. The chain employs TRBV7-8 and TRBJ2-4, with a tentative D call TRBD1 (6 bases). CDR3 length: 18 amino acids. V shed 2 bases and J shed 2 bases, with 19 bases lying between them. The germline V gene encodes CDR1 SGHVS and CDR2 FQNEAQ. CDR3 in DNA: TGTGCCAGCAGCTTAATACGACAGGCACTGGGGTCCAAAAACATTCAGTACTTC. Amino acid sequence: CASSLIRQALGSKNIQYF.

This chain uses TRBV20-1 with TRBJ2-7; possibly TRBD2 for D (7 bases). The J call could be wrong; TRBJ2-5 is a better fit for the DNA end. The germline V gene encodes CDR1 DFQATT and CDR2 SNEGSKA (reference sequence). The CDR3 loop spans 13 amino acids. CDR3 residues: CSALLGGAQTQYF. Here the CDR3 DNA reads TGCAGTGCTCTGCTGGGGGGGGCCCAGACCCAGTACTTC.

J is TRBJ2-3 and V is TRBV6-6; D is undetermined. Germline-derived CDR1 and CDR2 are MNHNY and SVGAGI (reference sequence). With 3 bases removed from V and 3 bases from J, the gap between germline ends came to 13 bases. This CDR3 spans 15 amino acids. The CDR3 nucleotides read TGTGCCAGCAGTTATATGTCCGGGCGTACAGATACGCAGTATTTT. Protein product: CASSYMSGRTDTQYF.

This clonotype showed up just once. The V call is TRBV30, the J call TRBJ2-3, with 7 bases identical to TRBD2. The CDR3 length is 15 residues. The junction had 4 bases not matched to a gene; V was cut back by 0 bases and J by 1 base. Germline V gene lookup returns CDR1 GTSNPN and CDR2 SVGIG (reference sequence). The CDR3 DNA is TGTGCCTGGAGTGTACTTGGGGGGGGCACAGATACGCAGTATTTT. Its translation is CAWSVLGGGTDTQYF. Full variable domain (outside the CDR3, taken from reference TRBV30 and TRBJ2-3): SQTIHQWPATLVQPVGSPLSLECTVEGTSNPNLYWYRQAAGRGLQLLFYSVGIGQISSEVPQNLSASRPQDRQFILSSKKLLLSDSGFYLCAWSVLGGGTDTQYFGPGTRLTVL.

The sample holds one count of this clonotype. The junction differs from germline at one of its ends, possibly a read error. V usage is TRBV29-1 and J usage is TRBJ2-3, with TRBD2 matching 15 bases. Germline V lookup: CDR1 SQVTM, CDR2 ANQGSEA. There are 17 residues in the CDR3. CDR3 residues: CSGGGGTSGGRTDTQYF. The CDR3 region has the DNA TGTAGCGGGGGGGGAGGGACTAGCGGGGGGAGAACAGATACGCAGTATTTT.

This chain connects TRBV20-1 to TRBJ1-2, with TRBD1 identical over 9 bases. J lost 8 bases, V lost 2 bases, and 9 bases had no gene match. The CDR3 extends over 14 amino acids. Germline-derived CDR1 and CDR2 are DFQATT and SNEGSKA (reference sequence). The CDR3 nucleotides are TGCAGTGCTAGACCGGGACAGGGTGTGATGGGCTACACCTTC. Amino acid sequence: CSARPGQGVMGYTF.

The chain links TRBV12-3 or TRBV12-4 to TRBJ2-7; D is possibly TRBD1 (6 bases). V was clipped by 5 bases and J by 1 base, with 9 bases between them. CDR3 length equals 13 residues. The CDR3 bases are TGTGCCAGCAGTCCAGGGGAATCCTACGAGCAGTACTTC. Translating gives CASSPGESYEQYF.

V and J are TRBV11-2 and TRBJ1-6; D gene ambiguous. CDR1 SGHAT and CDR2 FQNNGV come from the germline V gene. The CDR3 has 12 residues. Trimming removed 3 bases at V and 14 bases at J, with 11 bases between. The CDR3 DNA follows: TGTGCCAGCAGCTTCGACTCAGGCACCCTCCACTTT. Amino acids: CASSFDSGTLHF.

This chain uses TRBV5-1 with TRBJ2-3, with 7 bases lining up with TRBD1. Per germline, CDR1 SGHRS and CDR2 YFSETQ. With V trimmed by 4 bases and J by 5 bases, 7 bases remained unmatched. The CDR3 is 14 amino acids. CDR3 sequence reads: CASSLGTDGDTQYF. The CDR3 region has the DNA TGCGCCAGCAGCCTAGGGACAGACGGAGATACGCAGTATTTT.

This clonotype has only a few counts. V and J are TRBV28 and TRBJ2-1; 10 bases line up with TRBD2. V lost 6 bases and J lost 11; bases outside the gene matches: 13. The CDR3 loop spans 15 amino acids. CDR1 is MDHEN and CDR2 is SYDVKM in the germline V gene. The CDR3 region has the DNA TGTGCCAGCAGGGAATTAGCGGGGGGCTCCAAACAGCAGTTCTTC. It is translated as CASRELAGGSKQQFF.

The chain combines TRBV4-1 with TRBJ2-7; the match to TRBD1 covers 7 bases. Germline CDR1 and CDR2: MGHRA and YSYEKL. This CDR3 contains 13 residues. The V gene end was trimmed by 3 bases and the J gene end by 7 bases; junction bases not matched to a gene: 6. The CDR3 bases are TGCGCCAGCAGCCATGGGACAGACGGGGAGCAGTACTTC. Amino acid sequence: CASSHGTDGEQYF.

This chain connects TRBV5-4 to TRBJ1-2; 7 bases align to TRBD1. Germline-derived CDR1 and CDR2 are SGHNT and YYREEE (reference sequence). J was trimmed by 4 bases and V by 3 bases; bases with no gene match: 15. The CDR3 consists of 17 residues. The CDR3: CASSWGLGTEGGYGYTF. CDR3 nucleotide sequence: TGTGCCAGCAGCTGGGGCCTCGGGACAGAGGGTGGCTATGGCTACACCTTC.

The chain carries TRBV14 and TRBJ2-5, with 7 bases aligning to TRBD1. The CDR3 sequence is 15 residues long. CDR1 and CDR2 (germline): SGHDN, FVKESK. V was clipped by 1 base and J by 3 bases; unmatched bases: 5. CDR3: CASSQGWQGEETQYF. As DNA, the CDR3 is TGTGCCAGCAGCCAAGGATGGCAGGGGGAAGAGACCCAGTACTTC.

V gene TRBV29-1 combines with J gene TRBJ2-5; D might be TRBD1 (5 bases). The V end was cut by 8 bases, the J end by 5 bases, with 18 bases between. Germline V gene lookup returns CDR1 SQVTM and CDR2 ANQGSEA. The length of the CDR3 is 13 residues. CDR3 in amino acids: CSSCVGVGETQYF. DNA of the CDR3: TGCAGCTCCTGCGTAGGGGTAGGGGAGACCCAGTACTTC.